This is a list of T cell receptor beta chains from one sample in a study of blood T cell repertoires in COVID-19. The assay was immunoSEQ multiplex PCR, and TCRdb's table has in-frame clones only and misses some. The sample has approximately 140,000 clones, around nine tenths seen once; the top ten hold roughly 2.2%. Sequenced: PBMCs or T cells enriched from blood (not recorded which). Receptors were obtained from a woman between 45 and 60 years old who had recovered from COVID-19. Both conserved end residues are part of each CDR3. The order of the fields is CDR3 protein, CDR3 DNA, J gene, V gene, D gene, clone size. The D gene is left open where the match is weak. A clone size is listed for some rows: how often the clone was seen (once, few, many), or a class if it is expanded.

CDR3: CASSPGQLTYEQYF
DNA: TGTGCCAGCAGTCCGGGACAACTAACCTACGAGCAGTACTTC
J: TRBJ2-7
V: TRBV2
D: -
size: -

CDR3: CASSQFVAGNQPQHF
DNA: TGCGCCAGCAGCCAATTCGTGGCAGGCAATCAGCCCCAGCATTTT
J: TRBJ1-5
V: TRBV4-3
D: -
size: -

CDR3: CASSLYRGYSYEQYF
DNA: TGTGCCAGCAGCTTATATCGGGGATACTCCTACGAGCAGTACTTC
J: TRBJ2-7
V: TRBV7-2
D: -
size: many

CDR3: CASGLAQAPYEQYF
DNA: TGTGCCAGCGGCTTGGCACAGGCCCCCTACGAGCAGTACTTC
J: TRBJ2-7
V: TRBV2
D: -
size: -

CDR3: CASSVGGPHNEQFF
DNA: TGTGCCAGCAGCGTAGGTGGGCCACACAATGAGCAGTTCTTC
J: TRBJ2-1
V: TRBV9
D: -
size: -

CDR3: CASSIGPGGNQPQHF
DNA: TGTGCCAGTAGTATAGGCCCGGGTGGCAATCAGCCCCAGCATTTT
J: TRBJ1-5
V: TRBV19
D: -
size: -

CDR3: CASSIRGLIDEQFF
DNA: TGTGCCAGTAGTATTAGGGGGCTAATCGATGAGCAGTTCTTC
J: TRBJ2-1
V: TRBV19
D: TRBD1
size: -

CDR3: CASRPTGGAIEAFF
DNA: TGTGCCAGTAGGCCGACAGGGGGCGCGATTGAAGCTTTCTTT
J: TRBJ1-1
V: TRBV19
D: TRBD1
size: once

CDR3: CASRLGQGQETQYF
DNA: TGTGCCAGCAGGTTGGGACAGGGTCAAGAGACCCAGTACTTC
J: TRBJ2-5
V: TRBV2
D: TRBD1
size: -

CDR3: CASSQGQGKSYEQYF
DNA: TGTGCCAGCTCTCAGGGACAGGGGAAGTCCTACGAGCAGTACTTC
J: TRBJ2-7
V: TRBV18
D: TRBD1
size: -

CDR3: CASSARSGTGALYTF
DNA: TGTGCCAGCAGCGCCCGATCCGGGACAGGGGCCCTTTACACCTTC
J: TRBJ1-2
V: TRBV2
D: TRBD1
size: -

CDR3: CASRSWQGAASYNEQFF
DNA: TGTGCCAGCAGATCTTGGCAGGGGGCTGCGTCCTACAATGAGCAGTTCTTC
J: TRBJ2-1
V: TRBV7-2
D: TRBD1
size: -

CDR3: CASSLVGSGRVNEQFF
DNA: TGTGCCAGCAGCTTAGTCGGTAGCGGGAGGGTCAATGAGCAGTTCTTC
J: TRBJ2-1
V: TRBV7-2
D: TRBD2
size: -

CDR3: CAISESRGTNTGELFF
DNA: TGTGCCATCAGTGAGTCTCGGGGAACGAACACCGGGGAGCTGTTTTTT
J: TRBJ2-2
V: TRBV10-3
D: -
size: -

CDR3: CASGGEAFF
DNA: TGTGCCAGCGGGGGGGAAGCTTTCTTT
J: TRBJ1-1
V: TRBV2
D: -
size: -

CDR3: CAWSEVQGVSSYNSPLHF
DNA: TGTGCCTGGAGTGAAGTCCAGGGGGTGAGCTCCTATAATTCACCCCTCCACTTT
J: TRBJ1-6
V: TRBV30
D: TRBD1
size: -

CDR3: CASSVAPSLTAGSGNTIYF
DNA: TGTGCCAGCAGCGTGGCCCCCTCCCTCACAGCCGGCTCTGGAAACACCATATATTTT
J: TRBJ1-3
V: TRBV9
D: -
size: -

CDR3: CASRGRTSTDTQYF
DNA: TGTGCCAGCAGGGGGCGAACTAGCACAGATACGCAGTATTTT
J: TRBJ2-3
V: TRBV3-1/TRBV3-2
D: -
size: -

CDR3: CAISDEDRAHNEQFF
DNA: TGTGCCATCAGTGATGAGGACAGGGCCCACAATGAGCAGTTCTTC
J: TRBJ2-1
V: TRBV10-3
D: TRBD1
size: -

CDR3: CASSDKRPNTGELFF
DNA: TGTGCCAGCAGTGATAAGCGGCCGAACACCGGGGAGCTGTTTTTT
J: TRBJ2-2
V: TRBV2
D: -
size: few

CDR3: CASRVGGGASDTQYF
DNA: TGTGCCAGCAGGGTTGGGGGGGGCGCGTCAGATACGCAGTATTTT
J: TRBJ2-3
V: TRBV2
D: -
size: -

CDR3: CASSVRTGGVETQYF
DNA: TGTGCCAGCAGCGTAAGGACAGGGGGCGTGGAGACCCAGTACTTC
J: TRBJ2-5
V: TRBV9
D: TRBD1
size: -

CDR3: CASRSQGVTYNSPLHF
DNA: TGTGCCAGCAGGTCACAGGGTGTCACCTATAATTCACCCCTCCACTTT
J: TRBJ1-6
V: TRBV27
D: -
size: -

CDR3: CASSSGLQETQYF
DNA: TGTGCCAGCAGTTCGGGACTACAAGAGACCCAGTACTTC
J: TRBJ2-5
V: TRBV9
D: TRBD2
size: -

CDR3: CASSRGIQETQYF
DNA: TGTGCCAGCAGCAGGGGGATACAAGAGACCCAGTACTTC
J: TRBJ2-5
V: TRBV7-2
D: -
size: -

CDR3: CASSLHNEQFF
DNA: TGTGCCAGCAGTCTTCACAATGAGCAGTTCTTC
J: TRBJ2-1
V: TRBV12-3/TRBV12-4
D: -
size: -

CDR3: CATSRQNQPQHF
DNA: TGTGCCACCAGCAGACAGAACCAGCCCCAGCATTTT
J: TRBJ1-5
V: TRBV15
D: -
size: few

CDR3: CASSPSSYNEQFF
DNA: TGTGCCAGCTCACCATCCAGCTACAATGAGCAGTTCTTC
J: TRBJ2-1
V: TRBV18
D: -
size: -

CDR3: CASSYSPSTELGPQHF
DNA: TGTGCCAGCAGTTACTCGCCTTCGACAGAGCTGGGGCCCCAGCATTTT
J: TRBJ1-5
V: TRBV6-6
D: -
size: -